The 27 T cell receptor beta chains below were found in one sample sequenced in a study of blood T cell repertoires in COVID-19 (dated by TCRdb to the early 2020s). Preparation of the library involved the immunoSEQ multiplex PCR assay. Sourced from immuneACCESS, this table was stored by TCRdb with only in-frame sequences that have V and J called. A share of the clones is absent; for the studies checked, an unresolved V gene accounts for under half, and the remainder has no known explanation. Across this sample there are approximately 500,000 clones, with roughly 87% seen only once. The ten largest account for roughly 0.9% of the sample. The sample comprised peripheral blood. The receptors shown here come from a young man with COVID-19, enrolled during active disease.

In this sample, this clone turned up many times. The rearrangement joins TRBV27 to TRBJ2-7, with unresolved D. CDR1 is MNHEY, CDR2 SMNVEV, per germline (reference sequence). V lost 5 bases and J 0 bases, leaving 11 bases between the germline ends. The CDR3 length is 14 residues. CDR3 DNA: TGTGCCAGCAGTCTACAGTATACCTCCTACGAGCAGTACTTC. Translating gives CASSLQYTSYEQYF.

The J gene is TRBJ1-1, the V gene TRBV6-5; 7 nucleotides match TRBD1. V lost 1 base, J lost 1 base, and 6 bases stayed unmatched. CDR3 length: 16 amino acids. Germline V gene data show CDR1 as MNHEY and CDR2 as SVGAGI. This chain's CDR3 is CASSYFYRGGNTEAFF. CDR3 bases: TGTGCCAGCAGTTACTTCTACAGGGGTGGGAACACTGAAGCTTTCTTT.

This clone was picked up a small number of times. V is TRBV11-3 and J is TRBJ2-2; D is perhaps TRBD1 (6 bases). With 3 bases removed from V and 6 bases from J, the gap between germline ends came to 11 bases. There are 14 residues in the CDR3. CDR1 and CDR2 from the germline V gene are SGHNT and YENEEA. The CDR3 sequence: CASSFDRIAGELFF. The CDR3 bases are TGTGCCAGCAGCTTTGACAGGATCGCCGGGGAGCTGTTTTTT.

This clone came up once. The rearrangement joins TRBV2 to TRBJ2-5; 10 nucleotides match TRBD1. V gave up 7 bases and J gave up 5 bases; unmatched junction bases: 4. Germline V gene lookup returns CDR1 SNHLY and CDR2 FYNNEI. CDR3 size: 13 residues. For the CDR3, the DNA is TGTGCCAGCATCTCGGACAGGGGGGAGACCCAGTACTTC. Translating it yields CASISDRGETQYF.

A few counts support this clone. The rearrangement joins TRBV27 to TRBJ2-5; TRBD1 agrees at 9 bases. The CDR3 runs 13 residues. The germline V gene encodes CDR1 MNHEY and CDR2 SMNVEV (reference sequence). Trimming took 8 bases from V and 5 from J; bases not matched to a gene: 6. In DNA, the CDR3 is TGTGCCAGCGGGAAGGACAGGGGCGAGACCCAGTACTTC. As protein: CASGKDRGETQYF.

V usage is TRBV24-1 and J usage is TRBJ2-3; 10 nucleotides align to TRBD1. Germline CDR1 and CDR2: KGHDR and SFDVKD. Germline trimming cut 12 bases from V and 6 bases from J; bases unmatched to any gene: 11. The CDR3 runs 14 residues. CDR3 amino acids: CAGSPGQGPDTQYF. The CDR3 bases are TGTGCCGGCTCACCGGGACAGGGGCCCGATACGCAGTATTTT.

The chain joins TRBV9 to TRBJ2-7; D unclear. Germline lookup yields CDR1 SGDLS and CDR2 YYNGEE. The CDR3 has 14 amino acids. Trimming left V 4 bases short and J 0 bases short, with 11 bases between. The CDR3 spells CASSPHTSSYEQYF. The DNA for the CDR3 is TGTGCCAGCAGCCCCCATACCAGCTCCTACGAGCAGTACTTC.

This clone has a single count. The chain carries TRBV7-9 and TRBJ1-4; TRBD1 matches 9 bases. V was clipped by 5 bases and J by 8 bases; unmatched bases: 9. The CDR3 spans 15 residues. Germline V lookup: CDR1 SEHNR, CDR2 FQNEAQ (reference sequence). In nucleotides, the CDR3 is TGTGCCAGCAGCCGTGGGGACAGGGAGGGGGAAAAACTGTTTTTT. Protein: CASSRGDREGEKLFF.

The CDR3 spells CASSLEGQGIGYTF. Written as DNA, the CDR3 is TGTGCCAGCAGCTTAGAGGGACAGGGGATCGGCTACACCTTC. This sequence joins TRBV7-9 and TRBJ1-2, with TRBD1 matching over 10 bases. Trimming at V came to 1 base and at J to 8 bases, leaving 4 bases not matched to a gene. The CDR3 runs to 14 residues. Germline lookup yields CDR1 SEHNR and CDR2 FQNEAQ (reference sequence).

The chain employs TRBV6-6 and TRBJ2-7; TRBD2 matches at 12 bases. With 2 bases clipped from V and 4 bases from J, the junction kept 3 bases outside the gene matches. The CDR3 is 15 amino acids. The germline CDR1 and CDR2 sequences are MNHNY and SVGAGI (reference sequence). The CDR3 DNA reads TGTGCCAGCAGTTACGGGGGGACTAGCGGGTACGAGCAGTACTTC. Its translation: CASSYGGTSGYEQYF.

The V call is TRBV28, the J call TRBJ1-2, with TRBD1 as a possible D gene (6 bases). The ends were cut back, 6 bases at V and 4 bases at J, with 18 bases in the middle. The germline gives CDR1 MDHEN, CDR2 SYDVKM. The CDR3 has 15 amino acids. Here the CDR3 reads CASSLTGTTGYGYTF. The CDR3, as DNA: TGTGCCAGCAGCCTCACCGGGACAACCGGCTATGGCTACACCTTC.

V and J are TRBV7-8 and TRBJ2-2, with TRBD2 identical over 7 bases. J lost 4 bases, V lost 3 bases, and 5 bases had no gene match. This CDR3 is 15 amino acids long. Germline CDR1 is SGHVS and CDR2 is FQNEAQ. CDR3: CASSFGTGGTGELFF. The CDR3 coding sequence is TGTGCCAGCAGCTTCGGGACGGGAGGCACCGGGGAGCTGTTTTTT.

The chain carries TRBV29-1 and TRBJ2-5; D remains ambiguous. Germline V gene sequence: CDR1 SQVTM, CDR2 ANQGSEA. Trimming removed 5 bases at V and 2 bases at J, with 3 bases between. CDR3 length equals 10 residues. CDR3 DNA: TGCAGCGTTCTACAAGAGACCCAGTACTTC. Encoded protein: CSVLQETQYF.

This clone was observed a handful of times. The rearrangement links TRBV19 to TRBJ2-5, with 7 bases matching TRBD2. Per the germline V gene, CDR1 is LNHDA and CDR2 is SQIVND (reference sequence). With V trimmed by 4 bases and J by 5 bases, 13 bases remained unmatched. This CDR3 spans 16 amino acids. In nucleotides, the CDR3 is TGTGCCAGTAGTACCCCGCCGGGCGGGAGAACGGAGACCCAGTACTTC. As protein: CASSTPPGGRTETQYF.

This clone was seen just once. The V call is TRBV5-5, the J call TRBJ2-7; the match to TRBD2 covers 11 bases. Losses at the gene ends were 0 bases for V and 1 base for J; bases not matched to a gene: 15. The CDR3 covers 20 residues. The V gene's germline CDR1 is SGHKS and CDR2 YYEKEE (reference sequence). CDR3 protein: CASSLDPVVAGGPSSYEQYF. DNA for the CDR3: TGTGCCAGCAGCTTGGACCCGGTGGTAGCGGGAGGGCCCTCTTCCTACGAGCAGTACTTC.

This chain connects TRBV25-1 to TRBJ2-5; D is unclear. This CDR3 is 15 amino acids long. Trimming took 2 bases from V and 1 from J, leaving 11 bases between them. Germline V gene data show CDR1 as MGHDK and CDR2 as SYGVNS. The CDR3 loop is CASSEPRELQETQYF. CDR3 nucleotides: TGTGCCAGCAGTGAACCCCGAGAACTCCAAGAGACCCAGTACTTC. Variable domain in full (rest from reference TRBV25-1 and TRBJ2-5): EADIYQTPRYLVIGTGKKITLECSQTMGHDKMYWYQQDPGMELHLIHYSYGVNSTEKGDLSSESTVSRIRTEHFPLTLESARPSHTSQYLCASSEPRELQETQYFGPGTRLLVL.

This clone was counted once. The chain links TRBV7-9 to TRBJ2-2; possibly TRBD1 for D (6 bases). The CDR3 length is 19 residues. Trimming removed 3 bases from V and 1 base from J, with 21 bases in between. Germline CDR1 is SEHNR and CDR2 is FQNEAQ (reference sequence). CDR3 nucleotides: TGTGCCAGCAGCTTTCGCAGGGGTCCTACCCTAGTGAACACCGGGGAGCTGTTTTTT. Translating it yields CASSFRRGPTLVNTGELFF.

V gene TRBV18 combines with J gene TRBJ2-6; the D gene is possibly TRBD1 (5 bases). Germline-derived CDR1 and CDR2 are KGHSH and LQKENI. Trimming removed 0 bases from V and 0 bases from J, with 9 bases in between. The CDR3 runs to 17 residues. As DNA, the CDR3 is TGTGCCAGCTCACCACCGTCAGGGTCCTCTGGGGCCAACGTCCTGACTTTC. Protein product: CASSPPSGSSGANVLTF.

V gene TRBV19 combines with J gene TRBJ1-5, with TRBD1 as a possible D gene (6 bases). The ends were cut back, 9 bases at V and 3 bases at J, with 21 bases in the middle. This CDR3 comprises 16 residues. The germline gives CDR1 LNHDA, CDR2 SQIVND (reference sequence). The CDR3 protein is CASQSLAGASNQPQHF. The CDR3 region has the DNA TGTGCCAGCCAGAGCCTGGCAGGGGCGTCCAATCAGCCCCAGCATTTT.

The chain joins TRBV2 to TRBJ2-5; maybe TRBD2 (6 bases). Germline V gene data show CDR1 as SNHLY and CDR2 as FYNNEI. Deletions cut 4 bases from V and 0 bases from J, with 12 bases between. The CDR3 covers 15 residues. In nucleotides, the CDR3 is TGTGCCAGCAGTGCGGAGGGGTCGTACCAAGAGACCCAGTACTTC. As protein: CASSAEGSYQETQYF.

This sequence joins TRBV11-3 and TRBJ1-3, with 8 bases fitting TRBD1. CDR1 SGHNT and CDR2 YENEEA come from the germline V gene. J was trimmed by 0 bases and V by 2 bases; bases with no gene match: 3. This CDR3 is built from 16 residues. CDR3 in DNA: TGTGCCAGCAGCTTACACAGGGGGTTCTCTGGAAACACCATATATTTT. It specifies CASSLHRGFSGNTIYF. Drawing the rest from reference TRBV11-3 and TRBJ1-3, the complete variable domain is EAGVVQSPRYKIIEKKQPVAFWCNPISGHNTLYWYLQNLGQGPELLIRYENEEAVDDSQLPKDRFSAERLKGVDSTLKIQPAELGDSAVYLCASSLHRGFSGNTIYFGEGSWLTVV.

The chain uses TRBV7-9 and TRBJ2-7, with 7 bases lining up with TRBD1. Trimming took 5 bases from V and 13 from J; bases not matched to a gene: 11. This CDR3 is built from 12 residues. CDR1 is SEHNR, CDR2 FQNEAQ, per germline (reference sequence). The CDR3, as DNA: TGTGCCAGCAGCACCACTTCCGGGACAGAATACTTC. Its translation: CASSTTSGTEYF. The variable domain in full, with the rest retrieved from reference TRBV7-9 and TRBJ2-7, is DTGVSQNPRHKITKRGQNVTFRCDPISEHNRLYWYRQTLGQGPEFLTYFQNEAQLEKSRLLSDRFSAERPKGSFSTLEIQRTEQGDSAMYLCASSTTSGTEYFGPGTRLTVT.

The chain joins TRBV7-9 to TRBJ1-4; the D is unclear. The CDR3 consists of 15 residues. CDR1 SEHNR and CDR2 FQNEAQ come from the germline V gene (reference sequence). Trimming removed 3 bases at V and 7 bases at J, with 15 bases between. CDR3: CASSFDPGGPEKLFF. As DNA, the CDR3 is TGTGCCAGCAGCTTCGACCCGGGAGGGCCTGAAAAACTGTTTTTT.

V is TRBV4-1 and J is TRBJ2-1; 8 bases map to TRBD2. This CDR3 comprises 15 residues. Looked up from germline, CDR1 is MGHRA and CDR2 is YSYEKL. V lost 0 bases and J lost 10; bases outside the gene matches: 8. The CDR3 region has the DNA TGCGCCAGCAGCCAAGAAGGGACTAGAGCGATGGAGCAGTTCTTC. This gives the protein CASSQEGTRAMEQFF.

The chain joins TRBV6-6 to TRBJ2-3, with a tentative D call TRBD2 (5 bases). The CDR3 loop spans 13 amino acids. V lost 7 bases to trimming and J lost 0 bases, with 8 bases between them. In germline, CDR1 is MNHNY, CDR2 SVGAGI (reference sequence). Here the CDR3 DNA reads TGTGCCAGCACGGAGCGGAGCACAGATACGCAGTATTTT. This gives the protein CASTERSTDTQYF.

CDR3 sequence: CSVLSMRGTGELFF. CDR3 sequence (DNA): TGCAGCGTATTAAGCATGCGAGGGACCGGGGAGCTGTTTTTT. The chain is built from TRBV29-1 and TRBJ2-2; possible D gene TRBD2, 5 bases. Germline V lookup: CDR1 SQVTM, CDR2 ANQGSEA. Trimming removed 6 bases at V and 5 bases at J, with 16 bases between. The CDR3 spans 14 residues.

This rearrangement joins TRBV5-1 to TRBJ2-3; 13 nucleotides align to TRBD2. Germline trimming cut 3 bases from V and 2 bases from J; bases unmatched to any gene: 3. Germline CDR1 reads SGHRS; CDR2 reads YFSETQ. CDR3 length: 16 amino acids. CDR3 DNA: TGCGCCAGCAGCTCAGGACTAGCGGGGGACACAGATACGCAGTATTTT. Amino acid sequence: CASSSGLAGDTDTQYF.